The 5 T cell receptor beta chains in this list originate from one sample, sequenced in a study of blood T cell repertoires in COVID-19 (dated by TCRdb to the early 2020s). Receptor libraries were prepared by the immunoSEQ multiplex PCR assay. Held by TCRdb, this immuneACCESS table contains in-frame sequences only and omits some clones. Under half of the omission traces to an unresolved V gene where checked; the cause of the rest is unknown. The sample records over 350,000 clones, 70% to 90% of which are singletons. The ten largest clones add up to 1.2% of the sample. Sequencing was done on a sample of PBMCs or T cells enriched from blood (not recorded which). These receptors came from a woman aged 18 to 35 who had recovered from COVID-19.

V gene TRBV30 combines with J gene TRBJ1-4; 10 bases match TRBD1. The CDR3 totals 14 residues. V shed 5 bases, J shed 5 bases, and the junction held 5 bases outside the gene matches. Germline V lookup: CDR1 GTSNPN, CDR2 SVGIG (reference sequence). The CDR3 is CAWGRDRGNEKLFF. CDR3 DNA sequence: TGTGCCTGGGGACGGGACAGGGGAAATGAAAAACTGTTTTTT.

The V gene is TRBV9, the J gene TRBJ2-7; TRBD1 matches at 10 bases. V dropped 0 bases and J dropped 2; count of bases not matched to a gene: 2. Germline CDR1 SGDLS, CDR2 YYNGEE. The CDR3 sequence is 15 residues long. The CDR3 DNA reads TGTGCCAGCAGCGTAGGGACAGGGGGTACCTACGAGCAGTACTTC. Translated, it gives CASSVGTGGTYEQYF.

CDR3 DNA sequence: TGTGCCAGCAGCTCTAGCGGGGGGGTGGATGAGCAGTTCTTC. As protein: CASSSSGGVDEQFF. The chain has TRBV28 and TRBJ2-1; 12 nucleotides match TRBD2. CDR1 and CDR2 (germline): MDHEN, SYDVKM. Trimming removed 6 bases from V and 8 bases from J; junction bases left unmatched: 5. CDR3 length: 14 residues.

The chain combines TRBV21-1 with TRBJ1-1. TRBV21-1 is shown as a pseudogene. There are 17 residues in the CDR3. Here the CDR3 DNA reads TGTGCCAGCTACTCTAAGGGGGGGTCCACACAGAACACTGAAGCTTTCTTT. Encoded protein: CASYSKGGSTQNTEAFF.

The J gene is TRBJ2-2, the V gene TRBV4-1, with D perhaps TRBD1 (5 bases). Germline V gene data show CDR1 as MGHRA and CDR2 as YSYEKL. The ends were cut back, 0 bases at V and 6 bases at J, with 8 bases in the middle. The CDR3 length is 14 residues. The CDR3 nucleotides read TGCGCCAGCAGCCAAGATTTAGGGGCCGGGGAGCTGTTTTTT. Its translation is CASSQDLGAGELFF.